This TCR beta chain was profiled in a study of blood T cell repertoires in COVID-19. TCRdb's table, derived via immunoSEQ multiplex PCR, lists solely in-frame clones and lacks some. This sample yields 150,000 to 200,000 clones, of which roughly 87% are seen a single time; over 4.5% belongs to the top ten. V was shortened by 4 bases and J by 0 bases, with 10 bases between the two germline ends. The germline V gene encodes CDR1 MNHEY and CDR2 SMNVEV (reference sequence). This CDR3 region has 14 residues. The gene calls are TRBV27 and TRBJ2-7; weak D call: TRBD1 (5 bases). The sequence was obtained from a human donor in a cohort sampled during active COVID-19. Sequencing used peripheral blood. The CDR3 protein is CASSSRQRSYEQYF. CDR3 coding DNA: TGTGCCAGCAGTTCCCGACAGCGCTCCTACGAGCAGTACTTC.